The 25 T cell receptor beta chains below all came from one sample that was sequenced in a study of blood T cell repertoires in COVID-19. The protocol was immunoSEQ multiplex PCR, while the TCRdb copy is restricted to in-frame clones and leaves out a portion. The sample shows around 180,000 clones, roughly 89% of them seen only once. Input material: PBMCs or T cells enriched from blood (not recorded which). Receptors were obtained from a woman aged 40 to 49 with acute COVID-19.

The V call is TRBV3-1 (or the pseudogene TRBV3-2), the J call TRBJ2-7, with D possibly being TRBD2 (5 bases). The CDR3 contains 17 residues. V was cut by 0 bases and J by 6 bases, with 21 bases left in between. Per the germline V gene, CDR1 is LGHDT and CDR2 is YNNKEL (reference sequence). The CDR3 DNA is TGTGCCAGCAGCCAAGATCCCCCACTAGGGATATCGAGCGAGCAGTACTTC. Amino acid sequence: CASSQDPPLGISSEQYF.

CDR3 DNA: TGCGCCAGCAGCTTGAATTTGGGACTAGCGGACACAGATACGCAGTATTTT. This codes for CASSLNLGLADTDTQYF. The rearrangement links TRBV5-1 to TRBJ2-3; the match to TRBD2 covers 11 bases. Germline CDR1 reads SGHRS; CDR2 reads YFSETQ. V was clipped by 1 base and J by 2 bases; unmatched bases: 6. There are 17 residues in the CDR3.

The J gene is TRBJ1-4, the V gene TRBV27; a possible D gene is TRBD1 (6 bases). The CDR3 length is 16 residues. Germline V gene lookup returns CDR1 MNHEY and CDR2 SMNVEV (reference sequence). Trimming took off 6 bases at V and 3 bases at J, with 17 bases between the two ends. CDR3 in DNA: TGTGCCAGCAGCCCACAGGGAATCAGGTCTAATGAAAAACTGTTTTTT. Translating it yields CASSPQGIRSNEKLFF. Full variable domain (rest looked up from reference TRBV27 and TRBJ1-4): EAQVTQNPRYLITVTGKKLTVTCSQNMNHEYMSWYRQDPGLGLRQIYYSMNVEVTDKGDVPEGYKVSRKEKRNFPLILESPSPNQTSLYFCASSPQGIRSNEKLFFGSGTQLSVL.

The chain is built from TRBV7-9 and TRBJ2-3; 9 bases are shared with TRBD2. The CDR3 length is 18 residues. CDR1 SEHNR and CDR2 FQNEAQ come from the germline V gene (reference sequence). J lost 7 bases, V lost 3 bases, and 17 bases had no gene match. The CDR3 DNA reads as TGTGCCAGCAGCTTCCACACCGGGGGCGCGGGAGGGCCAAATACGCAGTATTTT. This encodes CASSFHTGGAGGPNTQYF.

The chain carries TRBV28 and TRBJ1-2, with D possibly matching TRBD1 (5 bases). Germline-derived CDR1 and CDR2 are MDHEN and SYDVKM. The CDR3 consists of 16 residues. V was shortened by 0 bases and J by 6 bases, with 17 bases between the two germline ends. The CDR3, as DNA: TGTGCCAGCAGTTTATGGAGCCAGGGAAGGAGGGATGGCTACACCTTC. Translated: CASSLWSQGRRDGYTF.

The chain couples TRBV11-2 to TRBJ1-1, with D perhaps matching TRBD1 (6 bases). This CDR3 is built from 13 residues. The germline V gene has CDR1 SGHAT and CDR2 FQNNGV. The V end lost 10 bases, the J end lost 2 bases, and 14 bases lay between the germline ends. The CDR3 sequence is CATSQGVNTEAFF. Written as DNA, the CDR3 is TGTGCCACTTCACAGGGAGTAAACACTGAAGCTTTCTTT.

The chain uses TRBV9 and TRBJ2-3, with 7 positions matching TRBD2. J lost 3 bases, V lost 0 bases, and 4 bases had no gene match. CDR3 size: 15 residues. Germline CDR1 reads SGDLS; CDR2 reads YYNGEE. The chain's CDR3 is CASSVGGGRTDTQYF. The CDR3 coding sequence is TGTGCCAGCAGCGTAGGGGGGGGGAGGACAGATACGCAGTATTTT.

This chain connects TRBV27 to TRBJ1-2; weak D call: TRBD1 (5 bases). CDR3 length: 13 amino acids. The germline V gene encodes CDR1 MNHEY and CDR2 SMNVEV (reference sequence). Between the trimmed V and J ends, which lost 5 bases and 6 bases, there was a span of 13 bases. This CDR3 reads CASSRVAGHGYTF. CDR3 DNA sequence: TGTGCCAGCAGTCGTGTGGCAGGGCATGGCTACACCTTC.

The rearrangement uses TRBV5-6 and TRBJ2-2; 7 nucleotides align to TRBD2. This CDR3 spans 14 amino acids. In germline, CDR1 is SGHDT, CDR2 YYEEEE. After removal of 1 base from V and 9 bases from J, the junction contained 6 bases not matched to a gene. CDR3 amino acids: CASSLLGRDRELFF. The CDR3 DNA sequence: TGTGCCAGCAGCTTGTTGGGGAGGGACCGGGAGCTGTTTTTT. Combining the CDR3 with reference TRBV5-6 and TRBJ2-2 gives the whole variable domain DAGVTQSPTHLIKTRGQQVTLRCSPKSGHDTVSWYQQALGQGPQFIFQYYEEEERQRGNFPDRFSGHQFPNYSSELNVNALLLGDSALYLCASSLLGRDRELFFGEGSRLTVL.

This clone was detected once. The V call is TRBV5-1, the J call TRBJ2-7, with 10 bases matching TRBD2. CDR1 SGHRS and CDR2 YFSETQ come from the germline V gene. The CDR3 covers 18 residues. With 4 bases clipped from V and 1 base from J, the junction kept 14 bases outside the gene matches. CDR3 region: CASSPPGLAEGGSYEQYF. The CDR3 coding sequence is TGCGCCAGCAGCCCACCCGGACTAGCGGAGGGGGGATCCTACGAGCAGTACTTC.

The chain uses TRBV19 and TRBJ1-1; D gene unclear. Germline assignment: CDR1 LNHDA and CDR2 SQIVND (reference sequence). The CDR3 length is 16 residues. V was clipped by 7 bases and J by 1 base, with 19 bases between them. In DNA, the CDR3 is TGTGCCAGTACCACCTTGAGGTCCAGAGAGAACACTGAAGCTTTCTTT. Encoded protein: CASTTLRSRENTEAFF.

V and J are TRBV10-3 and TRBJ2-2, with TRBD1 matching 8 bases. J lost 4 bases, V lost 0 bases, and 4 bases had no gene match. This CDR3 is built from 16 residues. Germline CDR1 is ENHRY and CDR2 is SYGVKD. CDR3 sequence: CAISESAGGSTGELFF. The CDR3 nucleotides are TGTGCCATCAGTGAGTCAGCAGGGGGCAGCACCGGGGAGCTGTTTTTT.

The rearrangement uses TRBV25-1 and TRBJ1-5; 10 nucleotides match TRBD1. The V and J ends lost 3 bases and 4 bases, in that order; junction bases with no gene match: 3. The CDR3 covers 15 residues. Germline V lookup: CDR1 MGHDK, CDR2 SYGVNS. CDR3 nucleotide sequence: TGTGCCAGCAGTGATCCGGGACAGGGGAATCAGCCCCAGCATTTT. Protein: CASSDPGQGNQPQHF. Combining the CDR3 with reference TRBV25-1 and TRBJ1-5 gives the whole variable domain EADIYQTPRYLVIGTGKKITLECSQTMGHDKMYWYQQDPGMELHLIHYSYGVNSTEKGDLSSESTVSRIRTEHFPLTLESARPSHTSQYLCASSDPGQGNQPQHFGDGTRLSIL.

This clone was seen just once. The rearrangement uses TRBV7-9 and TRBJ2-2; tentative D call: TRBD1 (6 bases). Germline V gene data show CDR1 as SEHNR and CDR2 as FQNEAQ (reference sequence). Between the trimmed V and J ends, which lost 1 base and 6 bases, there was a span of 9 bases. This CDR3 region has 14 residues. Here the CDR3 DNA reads TGTGCCAGCAGCTTAGTAGGGGGACCCGGGGAGCTGTTTTTT. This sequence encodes CASSLVGGPGELFF.

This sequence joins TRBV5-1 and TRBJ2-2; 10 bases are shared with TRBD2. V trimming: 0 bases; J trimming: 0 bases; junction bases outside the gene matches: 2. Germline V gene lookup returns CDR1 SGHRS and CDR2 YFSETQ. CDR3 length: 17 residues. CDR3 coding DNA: TGCGCCAGCAGCTTGGCGCTAGCGGGGGCGAACACCGGGGAGCTGTTTTTT. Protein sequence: CASSLALAGANTGELFF.

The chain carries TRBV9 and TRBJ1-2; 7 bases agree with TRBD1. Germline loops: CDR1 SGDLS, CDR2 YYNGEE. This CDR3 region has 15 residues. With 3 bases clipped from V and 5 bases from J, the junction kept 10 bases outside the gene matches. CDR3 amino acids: CASSASEGAWYGYTF. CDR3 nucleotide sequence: TGTGCCAGCAGCGCAAGCGAGGGGGCTTGGTATGGCTACACCTTC.

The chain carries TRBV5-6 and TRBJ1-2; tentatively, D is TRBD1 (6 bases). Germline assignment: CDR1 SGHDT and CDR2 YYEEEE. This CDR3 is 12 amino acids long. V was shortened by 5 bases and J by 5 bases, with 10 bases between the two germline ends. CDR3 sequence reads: CASRRQGYGYTF. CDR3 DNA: TGTGCCAGCAGGCGTCAGGGGTATGGCTACACCTTC.

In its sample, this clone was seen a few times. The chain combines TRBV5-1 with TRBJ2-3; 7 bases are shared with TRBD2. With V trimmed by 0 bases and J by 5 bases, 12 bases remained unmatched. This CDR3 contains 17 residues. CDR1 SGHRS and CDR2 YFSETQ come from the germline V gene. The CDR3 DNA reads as TGCGCCAGCAGCTTGGGTCCCGGCGGGAGCGGGGAAGATACGCAGTATTTT. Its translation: CASSLGPGGSGEDTQYF.

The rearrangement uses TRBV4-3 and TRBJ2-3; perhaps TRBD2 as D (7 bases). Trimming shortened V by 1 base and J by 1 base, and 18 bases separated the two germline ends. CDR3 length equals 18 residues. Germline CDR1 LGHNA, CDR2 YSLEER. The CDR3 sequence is CASSQAGGQAQGTDTQYF. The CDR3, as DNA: TGCGCCAGCAGCCAAGCCGGGGGGCAGGCCCAGGGCACAGATACGCAGTATTTT.

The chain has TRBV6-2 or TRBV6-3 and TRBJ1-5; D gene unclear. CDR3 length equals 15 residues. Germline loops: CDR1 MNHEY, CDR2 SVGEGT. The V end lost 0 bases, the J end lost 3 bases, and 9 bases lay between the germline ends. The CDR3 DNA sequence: TGTGCCAGCAGTTACTCTGCGGGTTTCAATCAGCCCCAGCATTTT. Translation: CASSYSAGFNQPQHF.

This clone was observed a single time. The CDR3: CASSPKRDRVQETQYF. The CDR3 DNA follows: TGCGCCAGCAGCCCCAAAAGGGACAGAGTCCAAGAGACCCAGTACTTC. The chain recombines TRBV4-1 with TRBJ2-5; 7 nucleotides line up with TRBD1. The CDR3 totals 16 residues. Trimming at V came to 4 bases and at J to 1 base, leaving 9 bases not matched to a gene. Germline CDR1 is MGHRA and CDR2 is YSYEKL.

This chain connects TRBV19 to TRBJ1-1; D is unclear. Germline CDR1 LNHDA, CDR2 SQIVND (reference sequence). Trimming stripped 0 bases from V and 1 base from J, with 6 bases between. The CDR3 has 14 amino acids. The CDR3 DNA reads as TGTGCCAGTAGTATAGAAGCCCGGAACACTGAAGCTTTCTTT. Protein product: CASSIEARNTEAFF.

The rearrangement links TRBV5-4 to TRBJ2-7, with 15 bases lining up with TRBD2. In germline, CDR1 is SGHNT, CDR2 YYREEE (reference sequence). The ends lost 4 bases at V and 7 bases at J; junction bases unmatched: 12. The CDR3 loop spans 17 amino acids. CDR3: CASSPYGLAGGPREQYF. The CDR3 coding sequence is TGTGCCAGCAGCCCATATGGACTAGCGGGGGGGCCGAGGGAGCAGTACTTC. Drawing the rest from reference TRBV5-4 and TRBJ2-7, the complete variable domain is ETGVTQSPTHLIKTRGQQVTLRCSSQSGHNTVSWYQQALGQGPQFIFQYYREEENGRGNFPPRFSGLQFPNYSSELNVNALELDDSALYLCASSPYGLAGGPREQYFGPGTRLTVT.

DNA for the CDR3: TGTGCCAGCAGCTGGGGCGCCGGGGAGCAGTACTTC. The encoded protein is CASSWGAGEQYF. The V gene is TRBV11-2, the J gene TRBJ2-7, with a tentative D call TRBD1 (5 bases). Germline CDR1 and CDR2: SGHAT and FQNNGV. This CDR3 is 12 amino acids long. Trimming removed 4 bases at V and 7 bases at J, with 11 bases between.

CDR3 in DNA: TGTGCCATCAGGGGAACTAGCTCCAATGAGCAGTTCTTC. Translation: CAIRGTSSNEQFF. The chain uses TRBV10-3 and TRBJ2-1, with D possibly being TRBD2 (6 bases). The CDR3 extends over 13 amino acids. Germline loops: CDR1 ENHRY, CDR2 SYGVKD. V was cut by 6 bases and J by 6 bases, with 12 bases left in between.